Each of the 18 T cell receptor beta chains below was sequenced from the same sample in a study of blood T cell repertoires in COVID-19. Using immunoSEQ multiplex PCR, the repertoire was profiled, and TCRdb retains in-frame clones only, with some absent. Seen here are tens of thousands of clones, roughly 85% observed once, and the top ten hold roughly 5.5%. Sequences were obtained from peripheral blood. Every receptor here comes from a human donor in a cohort sampled during active COVID-19.

The CDR3 nucleotides are TGTGCCAGCAAGGTACAGGGGGCGTTTGGCTACACCTTC. Its translation is CASKVQGAFGYTF. V and J are TRBV21-1 and TRBJ1-2; the table assigns TRBD1, which was not confirmed against the DNA. TRBV21-1 is described as a pseudogene. The CDR3 extends over 13 amino acids.

The rearrangement uses TRBV7-9 and TRBJ1-4; D unresolved. This CDR3 spans 11 amino acids. CDR1 is SEHNR and CDR2 is FQNEAQ in the germline V gene (reference sequence). V lost 5 bases and J 12 bases, leaving 10 bases between the germline ends. CDR3 sequence (DNA): TGTGCCAGCAGCCAAACGGTGGAACTGTTTTTT. Its translation: CASSQTVELFF.

This clone was observed a single time. The chain recombines TRBV7-2 with TRBJ2-5; TRBD2 matches at 9 bases. Germline V gives CDR1 SGHTA, CDR2 FQGNSA. The CDR3 consists of 15 residues. V was pared by 5 bases and J by 2 bases, with 6 bases of the junction left unmatched. In nucleotides, the CDR3 is TGTGCCAGCAGCCCGTCTAGCGGGGTACAAGAGACCCAGTACTTC. It encodes CASSPSSGVQETQYF.

This sequence joins TRBV18 and TRBJ2-2, with D perhaps TRBD2 (5 bases). Looked up from germline, CDR1 is KGHSH and CDR2 is LQKENI. The CDR3 is 17 residues long. V lost 1 base, J lost 4 bases, and 16 bases lay in between. The CDR3 DNA follows: TGTGCCAGCTCACCACTCCAATCTAGCCTAGCCACCGGGGAGCTGTTTTTT. Protein: CASSPLQSSLATGELFF.

The chain uses TRBV9 and TRBJ2-1; the match to TRBD2 covers 8 bases. Germline-derived CDR1 and CDR2 are SGDLS and YYNGEE. CDR3 length: 16 residues. Losses at the gene ends were 4 bases for V and 6 bases for J; bases not matched to a gene: 12. In DNA form, the CDR3 reads TGTGCCAGCAGCCCCCAGCCGGGACTAGTCGCCAATGAGCAGTTCTTC. The encoded protein is CASSPQPGLVANEQFF.

The J gene is TRBJ2-1, the V gene TRBV5-4, with D possibly being TRBD1 (5 bases). V lost 6 bases and J 6 bases, leaving 13 bases between the germline ends. CDR1 is SGHNT and CDR2 is YYREEE in the germline V gene (reference sequence). The CDR3 contains 13 residues. The chain's CDR3 is CASTQGSVNEQFF. The CDR3 nucleotides are TGTGCCAGCACCCAGGGCTCTGTCAATGAGCAGTTCTTC.

The rearrangement joins TRBV4-1 to TRBJ1-1, with TRBD1 matching 8 bases. The germline CDR1 and CDR2 sequences are MGHRA and YSYEKL. The CDR3 runs 15 residues. V trimming: 2 bases; J trimming: 3 bases; junction bases outside the gene matches: 5. CDR3 in amino acids: CASSQRTGIDTEAFF. CDR3 sequence (DNA): TGCGCCAGCAGCCAAAGGACAGGGATTGACACTGAAGCTTTCTTT.

The CDR3 loop reads CASSDLTPVPRGTEAFF. The CDR3 DNA follows: TGTGCCAGCAGTGACCTGACCCCAGTTCCGCGGGGCACTGAAGCTTTCTTT. The rearrangement joins TRBV6-2 or TRBV6-3 to TRBJ1-1; no clear D gene. CDR1 is MNHEY, CDR2 SVGEGT, per germline. CDR3 length: 17 residues. Trimming took off 5 bases at V and 4 bases at J, with 23 bases between the two ends.

The V gene is TRBV28, the J gene TRBJ1-2; the D is unclear. The germline gives CDR1 MDHEN, CDR2 SYDVKM. V was pared by 4 bases and J by 7 bases, with 10 bases between. This CDR3 comprises 12 residues. CDR3 in DNA: TGTGCCAGCAGTTCCTCCCCGGGTGGCTACACCTTC. Translation gives CASSSSPGGYTF.

The rearrangement joins TRBV20-1 to TRBJ2-7; D remains unclear. CDR3 size: 11 residues. The germline V gene encodes CDR1 DFQATT and CDR2 SNEGSKA (reference sequence). Between the trimmed V and J ends, which lost 3 bases and 2 bases, there was a span of 5 bases. CDR3 protein: CSASSAYEQYF. CDR3 coding DNA: TGCAGTGCTAGTTCAGCCTACGAGCAGTACTTC.

The V and J genes are TRBV6-6 and TRBJ2-7, with 10 bases identical to TRBD1. Germline V gene data show CDR1 as MNHNY and CDR2 as SVGAGI (reference sequence). V was clipped by 0 bases and J by 5 bases; unmatched bases: 7. The CDR3 runs to 16 residues. CDR3 loop: CASSYSAGTGVHEQYF. The CDR3 DNA sequence: TGTGCCAGCAGTTACTCGGCTGGGACAGGGGTGCACGAGCAGTACTTC.

CDR3 protein: CASSVAGGQETQYF. In DNA form, the CDR3 reads TGTGCCAGCAGCGTAGCGGGCGGGCAAGAGACCCAGTACTTC. This chain joins TRBV9 and TRBJ2-5, with D tentatively TRBD2 (5 bases). V was cut by 0 bases and J by 2 bases, with 8 bases left in between. The CDR3 spans 14 residues. Germline CDR1 SGDLS, CDR2 YYNGEE.

As to this clone: This sample also contains other DNA sequences that code for the same CDR3. The chain is built from TRBV11-2 and TRBJ2-7; no definite D call. V was trimmed by 5 bases and J by 2 bases, leaving 4 bases between them. Germline V CDR1 and CDR2: SGHAT, FQNNGV. The length of the CDR3 is 11 residues. The CDR3 nucleotides are TGTGCCAGCAGCCAGGCCTACGAGCAGTACTTC. Its protein product is CASSQAYEQYF.

This clone showed up just once. The chain employs TRBV3-1 (or the pseudogene TRBV3-2) and TRBJ1-5; D perhaps matches TRBD1 (5 bases). V lost 2 bases and J 1 base, leaving 12 bases between the germline ends. CDR3 length equals 16 residues. Germline V gives CDR1 LGHDT, CDR2 YNNKEL (reference sequence). This chain's CDR3 is CASSQQARVSNQPQHF. CDR3 nucleotides: TGTGCCAGCAGCCAACAAGCCAGGGTGAGCAATCAGCCCCAGCATTTT.

The rearrangement joins TRBV7-2 to TRBJ2-5, with D possibly TRBD2 on 6 matching bases. Germline CDR1 is SGHTA and CDR2 is FQGNSA. This CDR3 is built from 14 residues. Between the trimmed V and J ends, which lost 0 bases and 4 bases, there was a span of 9 bases. CDR3 sequence: CASSLALGGETQYF. The CDR3 region has the DNA TGTGCCAGCAGCTTAGCTCTGGGAGGAGAGACCCAGTACTTC.

This chain links TRBV19 with TRBJ1-1; 11 bases are shared with TRBD1. The CDR3 length is 16 residues. Germline values: CDR1 LNHDA, CDR2 SQIVND (reference sequence). V was clipped by 1 base and J by 5 bases; unmatched bases: 6. In nucleotides, the CDR3 is TGTGCCAGTAGTATAGGAGGACAGGGGGCGCGTACTGAAGCTTTCTTT. It yields the protein CASSIGGQGARTEAFF.

The chain is built from TRBV29-1 and TRBJ2-7, with 9 bases lining up with TRBD2. V was clipped by 3 bases and J by 0 bases; unmatched bases: 12. In germline, CDR1 is SQVTM, CDR2 ANQGSEA. CDR3 size: 17 residues. For the CDR3, the DNA is TGCAGCGTTGAGGGTCTAGCGGGACGGGGTGGCTCCTACGAGCAGTACTTC. This encodes CSVEGLAGRGGSYEQYF.

This clone was seen more than once but under ten times. The V and J genes are TRBV10-1 and TRBJ2-7; 8 nucleotides match TRBD1. This CDR3 contains 14 residues. Germline CDR1 and CDR2: WNHNN and SYGVQD (reference sequence). DNA of the CDR3: TGCGGCTTCGAAGGGGACAGGACCAACTACGAGCAGTACTTC. It is translated as CGFEGDRTNYEQYF.